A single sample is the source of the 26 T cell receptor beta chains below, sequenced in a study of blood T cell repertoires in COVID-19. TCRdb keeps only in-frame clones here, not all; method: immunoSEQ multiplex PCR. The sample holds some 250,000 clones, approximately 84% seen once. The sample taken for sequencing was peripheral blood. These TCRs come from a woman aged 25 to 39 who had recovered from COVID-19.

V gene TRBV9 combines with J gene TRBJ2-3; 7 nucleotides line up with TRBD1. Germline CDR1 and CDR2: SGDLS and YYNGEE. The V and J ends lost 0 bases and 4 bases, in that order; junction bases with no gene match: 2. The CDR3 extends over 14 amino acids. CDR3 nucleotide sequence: TGTGCCAGCAGCGTAGAGGGGGCCGCAGATACGCAGTATTTT. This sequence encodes CASSVEGAADTQYF.

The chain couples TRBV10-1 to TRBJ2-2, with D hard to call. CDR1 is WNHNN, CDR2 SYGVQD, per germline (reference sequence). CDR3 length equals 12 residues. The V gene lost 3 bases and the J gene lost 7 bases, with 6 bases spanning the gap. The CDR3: CASSDYGGELFF. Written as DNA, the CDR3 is TGCGCCAGCAGTGACTATGGCGGGGAGCTGTTTTTT.

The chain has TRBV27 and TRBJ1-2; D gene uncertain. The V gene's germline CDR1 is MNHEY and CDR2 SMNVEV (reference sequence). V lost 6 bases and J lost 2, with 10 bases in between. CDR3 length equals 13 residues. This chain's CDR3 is CASRTGGNYGYTF. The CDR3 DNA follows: TGTGCCAGCAGAACGGGAGGGAACTATGGCTACACCTTC.

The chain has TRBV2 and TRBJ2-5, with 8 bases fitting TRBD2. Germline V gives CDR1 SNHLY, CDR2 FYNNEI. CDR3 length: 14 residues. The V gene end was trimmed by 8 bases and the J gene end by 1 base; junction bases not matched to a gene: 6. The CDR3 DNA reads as TGTGCCAGCTTTGCGGGGGGACTCCAAGAGACCCAGTACTTC. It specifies CASFAGGLQETQYF.

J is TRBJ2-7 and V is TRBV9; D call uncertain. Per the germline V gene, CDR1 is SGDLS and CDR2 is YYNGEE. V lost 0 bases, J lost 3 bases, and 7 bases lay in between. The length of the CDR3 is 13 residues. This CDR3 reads CASSVVPSYEQYF. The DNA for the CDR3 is TGTGCCAGCAGCGTAGTGCCCAGCTACGAGCAGTACTTC.

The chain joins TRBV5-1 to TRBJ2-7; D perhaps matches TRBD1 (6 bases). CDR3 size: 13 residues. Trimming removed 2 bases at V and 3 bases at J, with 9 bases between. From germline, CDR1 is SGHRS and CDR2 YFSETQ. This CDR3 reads CASSLDRLYEQYF. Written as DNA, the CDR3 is TGCGCCAGCAGCTTAGACAGGCTCTACGAGCAGTACTTC.

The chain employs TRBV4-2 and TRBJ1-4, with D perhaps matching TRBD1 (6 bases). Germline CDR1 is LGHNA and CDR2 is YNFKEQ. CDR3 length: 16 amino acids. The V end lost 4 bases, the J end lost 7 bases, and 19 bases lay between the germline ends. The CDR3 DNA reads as TGTGCCAGCAGCCCCATACCGGGGGGCAGAGTTGAAAAACTGTTTTTT. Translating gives CASSPIPGGRVEKLFF.

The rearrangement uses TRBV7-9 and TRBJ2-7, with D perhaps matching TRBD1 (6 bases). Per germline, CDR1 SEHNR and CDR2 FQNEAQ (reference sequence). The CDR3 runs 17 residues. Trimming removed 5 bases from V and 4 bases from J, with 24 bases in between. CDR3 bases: TGTGCCAGCAGCGCAGGCGGTGGGACACGGATTCAATACGAGCAGTACTTC. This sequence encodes CASSAGGGTRIQYEQYF.

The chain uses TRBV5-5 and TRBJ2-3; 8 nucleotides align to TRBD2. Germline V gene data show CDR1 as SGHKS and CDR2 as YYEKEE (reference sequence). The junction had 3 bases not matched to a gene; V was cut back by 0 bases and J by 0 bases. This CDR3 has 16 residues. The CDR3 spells CASSLELAVSTDTQYF. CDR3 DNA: TGTGCCAGCAGCTTGGAACTAGCGGTTAGCACAGATACGCAGTATTTT. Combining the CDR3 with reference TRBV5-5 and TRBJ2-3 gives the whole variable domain DAGVTQSPTHLIKTRGQQVTLRCSPISGHKSVSWYQQVLGQGPQFIFQYYEKEERGRGNFPDRFSARQFPNYSSELNVNALLLGDSALYLCASSLELAVSTDTQYFGPGTRLTVL.

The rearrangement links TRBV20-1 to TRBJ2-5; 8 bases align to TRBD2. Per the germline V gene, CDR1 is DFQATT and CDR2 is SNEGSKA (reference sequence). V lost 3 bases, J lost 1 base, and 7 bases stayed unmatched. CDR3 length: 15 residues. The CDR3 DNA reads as TGCAGTGCTAGTAGAGCGGGGGACCTCCAAGAGACCCAGTACTTC. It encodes CSASRAGDLQETQYF.

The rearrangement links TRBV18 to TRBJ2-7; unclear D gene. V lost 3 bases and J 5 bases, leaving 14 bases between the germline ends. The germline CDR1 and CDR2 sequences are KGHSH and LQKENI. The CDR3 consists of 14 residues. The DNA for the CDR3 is TGTGCCAGCTCACCTGACAACCGGCGTCACGAGCAGTACTTC. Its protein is CASSPDNRRHEQYF.

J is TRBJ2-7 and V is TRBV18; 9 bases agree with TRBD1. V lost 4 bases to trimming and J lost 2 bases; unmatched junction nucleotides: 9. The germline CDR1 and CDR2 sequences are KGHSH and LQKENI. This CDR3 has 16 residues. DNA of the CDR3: TGTGCCAGCTCACTGGGACAGGGCCAGGGCCCCTACGAGCAGTACTTC. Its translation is CASSLGQGQGPYEQYF.

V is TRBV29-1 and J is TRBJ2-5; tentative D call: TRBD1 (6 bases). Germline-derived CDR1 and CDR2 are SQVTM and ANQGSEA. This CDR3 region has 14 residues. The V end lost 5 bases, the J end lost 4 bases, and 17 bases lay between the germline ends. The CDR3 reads CSVRAQGRGETQYF. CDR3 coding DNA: TGCAGCGTTAGGGCCCAGGGGCGTGGAGAGACCCAGTACTTC.

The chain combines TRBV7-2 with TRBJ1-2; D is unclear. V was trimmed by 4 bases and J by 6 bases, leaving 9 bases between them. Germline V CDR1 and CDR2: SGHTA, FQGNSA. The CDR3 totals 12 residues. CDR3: CASSYAVDGYTF. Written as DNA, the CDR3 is TGTGCCAGCAGCTACGCGGTGGATGGCTACACCTTC.

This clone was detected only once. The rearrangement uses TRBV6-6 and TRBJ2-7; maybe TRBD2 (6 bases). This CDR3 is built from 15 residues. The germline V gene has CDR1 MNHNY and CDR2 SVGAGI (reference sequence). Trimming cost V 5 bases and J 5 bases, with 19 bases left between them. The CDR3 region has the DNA TGTGCCAGCAGTCTCCCCGGGGGAGTCCAGAACGAGCAGTACTTC. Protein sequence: CASSLPGGVQNEQYF.

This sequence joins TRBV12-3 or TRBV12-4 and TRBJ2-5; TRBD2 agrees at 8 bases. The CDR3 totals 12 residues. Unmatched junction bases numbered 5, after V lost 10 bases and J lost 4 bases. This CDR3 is CATGGGTETQYF. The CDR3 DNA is TGTGCCACCGGGGGGGGTACAGAGACCCAGTACTTC.

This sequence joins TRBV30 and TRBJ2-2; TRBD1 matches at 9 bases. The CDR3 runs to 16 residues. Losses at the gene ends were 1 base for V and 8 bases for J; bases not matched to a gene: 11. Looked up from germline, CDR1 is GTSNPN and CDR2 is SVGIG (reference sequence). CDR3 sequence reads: CAWSGYKGQGVGELFF. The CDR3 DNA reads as TGTGCCTGGAGTGGCTATAAGGGACAGGGAGTGGGGGAGCTGTTTTTT.

CDR3 residues: CASSLGGRGGTQYF. DNA for the CDR3: TGTGCCAGCAGCTTAGGGGGCCGGGGGGGGACCCAGTACTTC. This sequence joins TRBV7-6 and TRBJ2-5; 8 bases agree with TRBD2. The V segment lost 1 base and the J segment 7 bases; nucleotides outside the gene matches: 5. CDR3 length: 14 amino acids. Germline loops: CDR1 SGHVS, CDR2 FNYEAQ. The variable domain in full, with the rest retrieved from reference TRBV7-6 and TRBJ2-5, is GAGVSQSPRYKVTKRGQDVALRCDPISGHVSLYWYRQALGQGPEFLTYFNYEAQQDKSGLPNDRFSAERPEGSISTLTIQRTEQRDSAMYRCASSLGGRGGTQYFGPGTRLLVL.

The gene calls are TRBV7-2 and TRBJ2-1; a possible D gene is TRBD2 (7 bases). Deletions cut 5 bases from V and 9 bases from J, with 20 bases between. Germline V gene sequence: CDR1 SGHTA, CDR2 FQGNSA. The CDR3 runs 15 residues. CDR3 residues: CASSPPEVGGLEQFF. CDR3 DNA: TGTGCCAGCAGCCCCCCGGAGGTGGGGGGGCTTGAGCAGTTCTTC.

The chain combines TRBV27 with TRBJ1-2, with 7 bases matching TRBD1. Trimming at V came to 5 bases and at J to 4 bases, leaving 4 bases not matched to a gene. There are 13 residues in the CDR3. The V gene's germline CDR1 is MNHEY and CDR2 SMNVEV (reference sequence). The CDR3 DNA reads TGTGCCAGCAGTAATGGGACAGTCTATGGCTACACCTTC. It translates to CASSNGTVYGYTF.

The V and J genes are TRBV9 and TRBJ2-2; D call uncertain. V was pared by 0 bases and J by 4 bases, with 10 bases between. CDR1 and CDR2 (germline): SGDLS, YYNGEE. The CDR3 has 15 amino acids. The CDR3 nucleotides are TGTGCCAGCAGCGTAGCATCTCCGGGCACCGGGGAGCTGTTTTTT. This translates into CASSVASPGTGELFF.

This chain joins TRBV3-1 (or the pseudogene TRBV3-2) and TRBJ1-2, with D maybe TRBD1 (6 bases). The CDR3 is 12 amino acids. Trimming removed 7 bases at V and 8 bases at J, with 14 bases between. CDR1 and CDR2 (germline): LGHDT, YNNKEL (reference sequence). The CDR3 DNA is TGTGCCAGCACCTCGCCAGGGGTGGGCTACACCTTC. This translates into CASTSPGVGYTF.

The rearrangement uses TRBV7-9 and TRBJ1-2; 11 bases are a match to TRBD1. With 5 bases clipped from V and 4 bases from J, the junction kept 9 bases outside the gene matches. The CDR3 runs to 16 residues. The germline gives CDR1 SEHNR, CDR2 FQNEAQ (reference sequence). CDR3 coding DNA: TGTGCCAGCAGCCCCGGACAGGGGGCGAAAGGCTATGGCTACACCTTC. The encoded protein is CASSPGQGAKGYGYTF.

The CDR3 nucleotides read TGCGCCAGCAGCCTGTCTGCGGGTACGGGCACAGATACGCAGTATTTT. Amino acid sequence: CASSLSAGTGTDTQYF. V usage is TRBV5-1 and J usage is TRBJ2-3, with D tentatively TRBD2 (5 bases). The CDR3 consists of 16 residues. Germline CDR1 reads SGHRS; CDR2 reads YFSETQ. With 4 bases removed from V and 1 base from J, the gap between germline ends came to 16 bases.

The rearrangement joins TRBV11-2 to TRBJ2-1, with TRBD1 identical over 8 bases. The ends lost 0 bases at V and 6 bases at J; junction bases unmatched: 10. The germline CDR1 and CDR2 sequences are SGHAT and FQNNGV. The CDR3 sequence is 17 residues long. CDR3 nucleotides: TGTGCCAGCAGCTTAGATAGATTGACAGGGGCTAGCAATGAGCAGTTCTTC. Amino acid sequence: CASSLDRLTGASNEQFF.

CDR3 region: CASSEGAGRGSPLHF. The CDR3, as DNA: TGTGCCAGCAGCGAAGGCGCAGGGAGGGGTTCACCCCTCCACTTT. The chain recombines TRBV7-9 with TRBJ1-6; maybe TRBD1 (5 bases). The V end lost 5 bases, the J end lost 9 bases, and 17 bases lay between the germline ends. Germline loops: CDR1 SEHNR, CDR2 FQNEAQ (reference sequence). The CDR3 contains 15 residues.